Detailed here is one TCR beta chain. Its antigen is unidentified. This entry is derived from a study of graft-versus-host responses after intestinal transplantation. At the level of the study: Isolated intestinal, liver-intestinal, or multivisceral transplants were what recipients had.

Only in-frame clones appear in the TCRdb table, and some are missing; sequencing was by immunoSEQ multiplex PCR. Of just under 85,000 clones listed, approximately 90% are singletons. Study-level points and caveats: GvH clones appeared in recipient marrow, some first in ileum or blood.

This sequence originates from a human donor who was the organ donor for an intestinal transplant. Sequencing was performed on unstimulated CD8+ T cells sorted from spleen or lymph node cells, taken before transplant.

The CDR3 coding sequence is TGTGCCAGCAGCTTAGTAGGAGGAGACTACGAGCAGTACTTC. Residues: CASSLVGGDYEQYF. The V and J genes are TRBV11-3 and TRBJ2-7, with D possibly TRBD2 on 5 matching bases. CDR1 and CDR2 (germline): SGHNT, YENEEA. The CDR3 contains 14 residues. The V end lost 1 base, the J end lost 3 bases, and 10 bases lay between the germline ends. Full variable domain (rest looked up from reference TRBV11-3 and TRBJ2-7): EAGVVQSPRYKIIEKKQPVAFWCNPISGHNTLYWYLQNLGQGPELLIRYENEEAVDDSQLPKDRFSAERLKGVDSTLKIQPAELGDSAVYLCASSLVGGDYEQYFGPGTRLTVT.